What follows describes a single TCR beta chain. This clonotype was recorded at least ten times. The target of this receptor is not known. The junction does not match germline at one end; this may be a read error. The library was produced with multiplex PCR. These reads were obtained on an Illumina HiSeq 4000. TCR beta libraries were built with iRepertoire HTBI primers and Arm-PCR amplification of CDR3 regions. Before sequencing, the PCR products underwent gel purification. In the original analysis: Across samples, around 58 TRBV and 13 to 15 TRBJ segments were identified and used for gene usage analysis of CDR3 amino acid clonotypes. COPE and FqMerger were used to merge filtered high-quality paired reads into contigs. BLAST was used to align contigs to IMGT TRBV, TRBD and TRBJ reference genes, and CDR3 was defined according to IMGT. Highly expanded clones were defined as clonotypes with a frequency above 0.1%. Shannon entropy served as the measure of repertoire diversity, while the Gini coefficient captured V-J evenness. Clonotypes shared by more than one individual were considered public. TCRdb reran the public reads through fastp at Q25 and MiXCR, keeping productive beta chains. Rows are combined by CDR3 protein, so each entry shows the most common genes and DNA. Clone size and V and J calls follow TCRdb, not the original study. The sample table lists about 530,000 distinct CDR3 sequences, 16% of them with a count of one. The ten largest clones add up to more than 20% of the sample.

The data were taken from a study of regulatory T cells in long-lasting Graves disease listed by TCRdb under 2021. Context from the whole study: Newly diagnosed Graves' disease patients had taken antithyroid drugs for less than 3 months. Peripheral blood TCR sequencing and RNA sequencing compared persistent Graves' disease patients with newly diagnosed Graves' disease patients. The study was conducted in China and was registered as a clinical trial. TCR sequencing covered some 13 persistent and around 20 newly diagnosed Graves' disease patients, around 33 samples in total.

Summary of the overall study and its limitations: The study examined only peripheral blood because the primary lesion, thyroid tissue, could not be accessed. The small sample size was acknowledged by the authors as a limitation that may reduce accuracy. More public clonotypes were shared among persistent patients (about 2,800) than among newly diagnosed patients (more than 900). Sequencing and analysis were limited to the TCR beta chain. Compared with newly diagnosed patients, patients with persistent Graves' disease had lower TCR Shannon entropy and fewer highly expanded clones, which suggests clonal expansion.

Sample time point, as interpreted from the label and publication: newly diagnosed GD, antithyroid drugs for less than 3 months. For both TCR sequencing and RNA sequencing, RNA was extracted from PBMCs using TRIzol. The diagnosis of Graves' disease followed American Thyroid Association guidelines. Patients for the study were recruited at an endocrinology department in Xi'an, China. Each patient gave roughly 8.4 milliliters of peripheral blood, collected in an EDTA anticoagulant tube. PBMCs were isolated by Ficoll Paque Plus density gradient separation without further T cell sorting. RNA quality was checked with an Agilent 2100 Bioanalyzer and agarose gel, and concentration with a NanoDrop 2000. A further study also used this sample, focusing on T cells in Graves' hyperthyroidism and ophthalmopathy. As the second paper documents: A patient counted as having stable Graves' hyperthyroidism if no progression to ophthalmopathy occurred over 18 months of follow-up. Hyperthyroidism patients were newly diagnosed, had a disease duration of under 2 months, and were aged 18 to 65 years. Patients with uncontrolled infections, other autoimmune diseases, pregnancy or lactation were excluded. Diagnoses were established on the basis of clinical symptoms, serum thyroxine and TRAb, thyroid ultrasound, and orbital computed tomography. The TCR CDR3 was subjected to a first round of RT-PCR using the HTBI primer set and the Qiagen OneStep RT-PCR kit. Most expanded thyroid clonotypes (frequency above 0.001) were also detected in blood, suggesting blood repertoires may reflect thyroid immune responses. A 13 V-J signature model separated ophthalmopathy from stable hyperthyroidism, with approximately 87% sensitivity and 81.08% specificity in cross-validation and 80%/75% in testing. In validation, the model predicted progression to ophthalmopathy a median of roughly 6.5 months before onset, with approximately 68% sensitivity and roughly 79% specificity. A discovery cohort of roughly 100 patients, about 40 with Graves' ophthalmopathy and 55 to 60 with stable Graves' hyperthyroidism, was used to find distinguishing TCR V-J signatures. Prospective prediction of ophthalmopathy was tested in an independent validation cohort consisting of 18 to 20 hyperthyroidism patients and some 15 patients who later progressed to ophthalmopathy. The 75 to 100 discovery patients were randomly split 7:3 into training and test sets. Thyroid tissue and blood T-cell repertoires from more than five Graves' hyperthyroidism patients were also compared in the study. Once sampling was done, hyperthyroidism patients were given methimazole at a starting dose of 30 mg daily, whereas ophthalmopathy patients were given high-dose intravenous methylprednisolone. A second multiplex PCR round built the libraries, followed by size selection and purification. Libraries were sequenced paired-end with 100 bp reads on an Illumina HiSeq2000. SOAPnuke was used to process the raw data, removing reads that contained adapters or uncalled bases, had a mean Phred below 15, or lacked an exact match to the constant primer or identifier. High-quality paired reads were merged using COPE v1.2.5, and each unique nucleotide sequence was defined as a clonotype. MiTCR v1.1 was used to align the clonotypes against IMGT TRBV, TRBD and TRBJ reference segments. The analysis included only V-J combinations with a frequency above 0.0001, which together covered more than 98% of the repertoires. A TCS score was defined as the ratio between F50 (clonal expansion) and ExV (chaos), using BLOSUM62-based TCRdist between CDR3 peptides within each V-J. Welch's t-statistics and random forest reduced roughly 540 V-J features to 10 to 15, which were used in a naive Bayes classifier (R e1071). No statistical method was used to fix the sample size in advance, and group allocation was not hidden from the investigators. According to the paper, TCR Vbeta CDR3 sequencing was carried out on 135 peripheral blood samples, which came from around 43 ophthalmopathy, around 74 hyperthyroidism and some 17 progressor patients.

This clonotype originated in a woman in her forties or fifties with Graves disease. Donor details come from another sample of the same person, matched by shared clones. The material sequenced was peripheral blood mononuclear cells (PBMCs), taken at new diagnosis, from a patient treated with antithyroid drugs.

CDR3 loop: CASSLGEGNQPQHF. The nucleotide sequence reads as follows: TGTGCCAGCAGTTTAGGGGAGGGCAATCAGCCCCAGCATTTT. Recombination joined TRBV7-9 with TRBJ1-5; TRBD1 could be the D gene, as 5 bases match. As encoded in the germline V gene (reference sequence), CDR1 is SEHNR while CDR2 is FQNEAQ. From cysteine to phenylalanine, the CDR3 is 14 amino acids long. Kept here is only the CDR3 DNA, which spans 42 bases and is read in frame from base 1.